The entry below gives a single T cell receptor beta chain sequence along with its context. In the authors' workflow: Counts of nucleated cells, estimated from reference gene primer amplification, were obtained. Assay: immunoSEQ multiplex PCR; the TCRdb copy retains only in-frame clones and omits some. D and trimming were read from the DNA, whereas the V and J calls and clone size are those reported in that table. The table includes under 120,000 clones, 69% detected once. The data stem from a study of blood T cell repertoires in COVID-19. The sequenced sample consisted of peripheral blood. This receptor was identified in a man at least 80 years old with acute or convalescent COVID-19.

The CDR3 bases are TGTGCCAGCAGCCAAGGTGGAAGGACAGCTAACTATGGCTACACCTTC. Translation gives CASSQGGRTANYGYTF. The chain combines TRBV4-2 with TRBJ1-2, with a tentative D call TRBD1 (6 bases). The V gene's germline CDR1 is LGHNA and CDR2 YNFKEQ. The CDR3 extends over 16 amino acids. Between the trimmed V and J ends, which lost 1 base and 0 bases, there was a span of 12 bases.